These T cell receptor beta chains were read from a single sample in a study of blood T cell repertoires in COVID-19. The protocol was immunoSEQ multiplex PCR, while the TCRdb copy is restricted to in-frame clones and leaves out a portion. The data contain about 140,000 clones, about 86% of them singletons. Specimen: peripheral blood. Source of these receptors: a woman aged 60-70 years with acute or convalescent COVID-19. The CDR3 runs from the conserved cysteine through the conserved F or W. Fields, in order: clone size, V gene, D gene, J gene, CDR3 DNA, CDR3 protein. A D gene is named only where the DNA matches it firmly. Some rows have no size entry. The others give once, few or many, or a class for an expanded clone.

>-|TRBV27|-|TRBJ2-2
TGTGCCAGCAGTACTATGCGGTTGAACACCGGGGAGCTGTTTTTT
CASSTMRLNTGELFF
>once|TRBV27|TRBD1|TRBJ1-4
TGTGCCAGCAGTTTAATTTGGGACAGGGGCCTAACCCTTGAAAAACTGTTTTTT
CASSLIWDRGLTLEKLFF
>-|TRBV19|TRBD1|TRBJ2-7
TGTGCCAGTAGTCGAGGGGGCAGGGGGACCTACGAGCAGTACTTC
CASSRGGRGTYEQYF
>-|TRBV30|-|TRBJ2-7
TGTGCTTCTGGAGAAAATCGCGAGCAGTACTTC
CASGENREQYF
>-|TRBV4-2|TRBD2|TRBJ2-1
TGTGCCAGCAGCCAAGAACATAGCGGGGGGGTTCAGTTCTTC
CASSQEHSGGVQFF
>-|TRBV5-1|-|TRBJ2-3
TGCGCCAGCTCTCCTAGCGATAGCACAGATACGCAGTATTTT
CASSPSDSTDTQYF
>-|TRBV27|-|TRBJ2-1
TGTGCCAGCAGTTTATCGATACCGGGGGAGGCGTACAATGAGCAGTTCTTC
CASSLSIPGEAYNEQFF
>-|TRBV6-4|-|TRBJ2-1
TGTGCCAGCAGTGACTCGAGGCAGGGGAGGGTCGATGAGCAGTTCTTC
CASSDSRQGRVDEQFF
>-|TRBV2|TRBD1|TRBJ2-6
TGTGCCAGCCTCAGGGTGACAGGGTTGACTGGGGCCAACGTCCTGACTTTC
CASLRVTGLTGANVLTF
>-|TRBV30|TRBD1|TRBJ1-2
TGTGCCTGCCCCCAGGCGGGACAGACAACTTACACCTTC
CACPQAGQTTYTF
>once|TRBV7-9|-|TRBJ2-3
TGTGCCAGCAGCTTAGCGAGATTAGCGCCTTTGCAAGCAGATACGCAGTATTTT
CASSLARLAPLQADTQYF
>few|TRBV29-1|TRBD2|TRBJ2-7
TGCAGCGCCGGGGTCGGGGGGGCGTTCTACGAGCAGTACTTC
CSAGVGGAFYEQYF
>-|TRBV5-1|-|TRBJ2-3
TGCGCCAGCAGCCTCGGCGTAGCAGCAGATACGCAGTATTTT
CASSLGVAADTQYF
>-|TRBV27|-|TRBJ2-2
TGTGCCAGCAGGTCAGGGTGGAGCACCGGGGAGCTGTTTTTT
CASRSGWSTGELFF
>many|TRBV28|TRBD2|TRBJ2-1
TGTGCCAGCAGTTTGCCTAGCGGGGGGGCGTCCTACAATGAGCAGTTCTTC
CASSLPSGGASYNEQFF
>-|TRBV4-2|-|TRBJ2-3
TGTGCCAGCAGCCCGGAAGGGGGGGGAGGCCCAGATACGCAGTATTTT
CASSPEGGGGPDTQYF
>-|TRBV10-3|-|TRBJ1-5
TGTGCCATCAGTGAGTCCCCGACAGCGGGTCAGCCCCAGCATTTT
CAISESPTAGQPQHF
>-|TRBV5-4|-|TRBJ1-4
TGTGCCAGCAGCTTGAAGACAGGCTATAATGAAAAACTGTTTTTT
CASSLKTGYNEKLFF